Each of the 2 T cell receptor beta chains below was sequenced from the same sample in a study of blood T cells in healthy people across ages. The use of a sample-barcoded 5' primer and a J-beta primer mix characterized a second PCR of roughly 6 to 11 cycles. MiXCR was run by TCRdb on the 5' RACE reads, yielding one entry per CDR3 protein. The sample shows about 1.5 million distinct CDR3 sequences, around 40% of them seen only once. Sequenced input: blood. All receptors derive from a woman between 18 and 29 years old in good health.

There are a few counts of this clonotype. The chain recombines TRBV25-1 with TRBJ1-1; no firm D call. V was cut by 0 bases and J by 0 bases, with 14 bases left in between. This CDR3 region has 17 residues. Per the germline V gene, CDR1 is MGHDK and CDR2 is SYGVNS. CDR3 DNA sequence: TGTGCCAGCAGTGAATATAGGGCTAACAGATTGAACACTGAAGCTTTCTTT. As protein: CASSEYRANRLNTEAFF. Variable domain in full (rest from reference TRBV25-1 and TRBJ1-1): EADIYQTPRYLVIGTGKKITLECSQTMGHDKMYWYQQDPGMELHLIHYSYGVNSTEKGDLSSESTVSRIRTEHFPLTLESARPSHTSQYLCASSEYRANRLNTEAFFGQGTRLTVV.

The chain carries TRBV7-2 and TRBJ2-7; D is perhaps TRBD2 (6 bases). V lost 6 bases and J 3 bases, leaving 15 bases between the germline ends. Germline V gene lookup returns CDR1 SGHTA and CDR2 FQGNSA. There are 14 residues in the CDR3. CDR3 DNA sequence: TGTGCCAGCAGTCCCCGGGAGCTGAACTACGAGCAGTACTTC. Protein sequence: CASSPRELNYEQYF.